Detailed here is one TCR beta chain. No DNA is shown, since the ends of the CDR3 on it are uncertain; the CDR3 is the one TCRdb lists. A second PCR of 7 to 11 cycles used a sample-barcoded 5' primer and a J-beta primer mix. MiXCR, run by TCRdb on the 5' RACE reads, gives a single entry per CDR3 protein. The sample includes 1 million to 1.2 million distinct CDR3 sequences, 35% to 45% of them seen just once. The data were taken from a study of blood T cells in healthy people across ages. The CDR3 region is 15 residues in length, termini included. Germline CDR1 reads MGHDK; CDR2 reads SYGVNS. The sequencing sample was made of blood. The V call is TRBV25-1, the J call TRBJ1-2. This TCR was sampled from a young man in good health. CDR3 region: CAGSDLSGGRYGCTF.